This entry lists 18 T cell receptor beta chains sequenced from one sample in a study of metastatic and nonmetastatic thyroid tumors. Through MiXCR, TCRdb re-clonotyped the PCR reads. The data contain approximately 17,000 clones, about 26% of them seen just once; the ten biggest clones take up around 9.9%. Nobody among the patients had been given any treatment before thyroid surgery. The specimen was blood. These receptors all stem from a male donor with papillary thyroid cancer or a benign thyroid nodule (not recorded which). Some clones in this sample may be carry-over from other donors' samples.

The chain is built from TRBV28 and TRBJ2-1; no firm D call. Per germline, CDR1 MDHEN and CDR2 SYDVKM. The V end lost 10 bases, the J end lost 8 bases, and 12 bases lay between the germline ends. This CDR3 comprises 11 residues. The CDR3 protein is CATVDAYEQFF. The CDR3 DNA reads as TGTGCCACCGTGGACGCCTATGAGCAGTTCTTC. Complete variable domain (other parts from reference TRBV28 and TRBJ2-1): DVKVTQSSRYLVKRTGEKVFLECVQDMDHENMFWYRQDPGLGLRLIYFSYDVKMKEKGDIPEGYSVSREKKERFSLILESASTNQTSMYLCATVDAYEQFFGPGTRLTVL.

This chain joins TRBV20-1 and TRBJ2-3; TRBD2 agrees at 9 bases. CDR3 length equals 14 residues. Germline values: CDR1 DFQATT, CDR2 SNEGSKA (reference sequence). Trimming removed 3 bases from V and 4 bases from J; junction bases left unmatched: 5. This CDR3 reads CSASVAGGPDTQYF. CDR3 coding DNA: TGCAGTGCTAGTGTCGCGGGAGGGCCAGATACGCAGTATTTT.

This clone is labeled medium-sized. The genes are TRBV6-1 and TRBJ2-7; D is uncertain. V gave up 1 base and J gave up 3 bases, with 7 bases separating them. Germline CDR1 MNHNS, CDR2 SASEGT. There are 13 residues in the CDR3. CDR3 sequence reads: CASSEEPNYEQYF. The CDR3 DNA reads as TGTGCCAGCAGTGAAGAACCTAACTACGAGCAGTACTTC.

This CDR3 reads CASSPLGGPYEQYF. For the CDR3, the DNA is TGTGCCAGCAGCCCTTTGGGGGGCCCCTACGAGCAGTACTTC. This chain connects TRBV11-2 to TRBJ2-7; D is perhaps TRBD1 or TRBD2 (6 bases each). Trimming left V 5 bases short and J 2 bases short, with 13 bases between. This CDR3 is 14 amino acids long. Germline-derived CDR1 and CDR2 are SGHAT and FQNNGV.

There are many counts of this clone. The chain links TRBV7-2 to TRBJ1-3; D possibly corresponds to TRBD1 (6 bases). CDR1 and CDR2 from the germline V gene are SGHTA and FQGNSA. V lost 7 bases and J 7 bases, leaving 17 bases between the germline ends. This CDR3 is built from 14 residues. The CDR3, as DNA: TGTGCCAGCACCTGGCAGGGGATGAGGAACACCATATATTTT. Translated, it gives CASTWQGMRNTIYF.

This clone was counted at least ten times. CDR3 loop: CASSEISGTETYEQYF. As DNA, the CDR3 is TGCGCCAGCAGTGAGATTAGCGGCACCGAAACCTACGAGCAGTACTTC. The gene calls are TRBV10-2 and TRBJ2-7; D is perhaps TRBD2 (6 bases). Between the trimmed V and J ends, which lost 2 bases and 2 bases, there was a span of 16 bases. The CDR3 is made up of 16 amino acids. CDR1 WSHSY and CDR2 SAAADI come from the germline V gene.

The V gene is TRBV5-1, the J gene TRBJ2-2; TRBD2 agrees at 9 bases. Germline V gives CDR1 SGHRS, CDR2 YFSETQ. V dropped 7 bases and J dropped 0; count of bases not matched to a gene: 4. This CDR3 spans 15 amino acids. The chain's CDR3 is CASRQRGANTGELFF. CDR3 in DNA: TGCGCCAGCCGCCAGCGGGGGGCGAACACCGGGGAGCTGTTTTTT.

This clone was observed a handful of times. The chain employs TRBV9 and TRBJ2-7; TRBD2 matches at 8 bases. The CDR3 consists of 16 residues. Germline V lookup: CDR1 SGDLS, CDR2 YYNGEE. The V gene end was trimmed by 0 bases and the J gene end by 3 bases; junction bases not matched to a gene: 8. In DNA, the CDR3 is TGTGCCAGCAGCGTAGCTCGCGGGACTAGGGACTACGAGCAGTACTTC. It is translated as CASSVARGTRDYEQYF.

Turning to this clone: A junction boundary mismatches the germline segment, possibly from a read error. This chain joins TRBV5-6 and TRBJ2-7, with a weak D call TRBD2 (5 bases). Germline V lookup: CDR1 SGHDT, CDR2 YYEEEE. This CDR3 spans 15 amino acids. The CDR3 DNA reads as TGTGCCAGCAGCTTGGAGGCCCTAGCAGCCCACGAGCCGTACTTC. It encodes CASSLEALAAHEPYF.

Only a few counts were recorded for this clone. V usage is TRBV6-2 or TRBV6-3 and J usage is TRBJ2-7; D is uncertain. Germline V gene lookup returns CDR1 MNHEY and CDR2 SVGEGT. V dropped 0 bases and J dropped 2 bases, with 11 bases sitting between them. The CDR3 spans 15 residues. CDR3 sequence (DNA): TGTGCCAGCAGTTACTCTCGAGGAACTGCCTACGAGCAGTACTTC. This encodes CASSYSRGTAYEQYF.

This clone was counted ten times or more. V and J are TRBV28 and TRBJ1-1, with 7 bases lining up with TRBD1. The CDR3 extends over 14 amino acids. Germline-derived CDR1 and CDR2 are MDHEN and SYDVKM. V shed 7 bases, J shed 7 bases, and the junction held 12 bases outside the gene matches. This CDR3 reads CASTPGLGQLEAFF. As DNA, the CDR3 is TGTGCCAGCACGCCCGGTTTGGGACAGCTTGAAGCTTTCTTT.

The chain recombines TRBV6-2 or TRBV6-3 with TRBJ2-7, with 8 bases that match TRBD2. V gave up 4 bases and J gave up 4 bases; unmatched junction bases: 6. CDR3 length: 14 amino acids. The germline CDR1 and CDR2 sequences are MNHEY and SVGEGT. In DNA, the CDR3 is TGTGCCAGCAGTTCCCAGCGGGAGTTGTACGAGCAGTACTTC. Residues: CASSSQRELYEQYF.

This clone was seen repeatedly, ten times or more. CDR3 sequence (DNA): TGTGCCAGCAGGCGCGAGGGACAGAACGAGCAGTACTTC. It translates to CASRREGQNEQYF. This chain links TRBV3-1 with TRBJ2-7, with TRBD1 matching over 7 bases. Germline CDR1 reads LGHDT; CDR2 reads YNNKEL (reference sequence). This CDR3 is built from 13 residues. V lost 6 bases and J lost 5; bases outside the gene matches: 7.

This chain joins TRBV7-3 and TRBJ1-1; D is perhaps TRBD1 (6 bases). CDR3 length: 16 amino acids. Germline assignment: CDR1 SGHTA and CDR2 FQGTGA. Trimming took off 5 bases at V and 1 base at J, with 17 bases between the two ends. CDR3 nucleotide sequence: TGTGCCAGCAGCCCAAATGCCCTGGGGGCGAACACTGAAGCTTTCTTT. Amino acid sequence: CASSPNALGANTEAFF.

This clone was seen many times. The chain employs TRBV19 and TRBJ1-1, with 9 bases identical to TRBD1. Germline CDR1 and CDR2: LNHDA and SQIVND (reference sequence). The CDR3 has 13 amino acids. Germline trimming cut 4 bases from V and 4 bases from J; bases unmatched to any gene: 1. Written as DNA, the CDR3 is TGTGCCAGTAGTAGGACAGGGGCCACTGAAGCTTTCTTT. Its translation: CASSRTGATEAFF.

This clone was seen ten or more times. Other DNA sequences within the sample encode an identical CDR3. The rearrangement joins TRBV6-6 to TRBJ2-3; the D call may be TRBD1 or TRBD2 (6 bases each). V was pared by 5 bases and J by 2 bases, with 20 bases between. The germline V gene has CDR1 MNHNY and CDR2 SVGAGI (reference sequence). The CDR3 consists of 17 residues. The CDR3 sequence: CASSILARGLVTDTQYF. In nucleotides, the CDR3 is TGTGCCAGCAGTATCCTCGCTCGGGGGCTGGTCACAGATACGCAGTATTTT.

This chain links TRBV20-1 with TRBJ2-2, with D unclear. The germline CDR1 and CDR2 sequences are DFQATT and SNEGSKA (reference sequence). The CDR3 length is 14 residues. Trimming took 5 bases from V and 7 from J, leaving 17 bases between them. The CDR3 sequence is CSAPVVRANGELFF. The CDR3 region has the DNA TGCAGTGCTCCGGTAGTAAGGGCCAACGGGGAGCTGTTTTTT.

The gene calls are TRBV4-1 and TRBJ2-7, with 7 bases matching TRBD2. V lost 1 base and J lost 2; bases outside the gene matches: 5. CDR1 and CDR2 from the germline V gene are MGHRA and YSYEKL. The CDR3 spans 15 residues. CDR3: CASSQGSRGAYEQYF. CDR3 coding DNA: TGCGCCAGCAGCCAAGGAAGTCGGGGGGCCTACGAGCAGTACTTC.